A selection of T cell receptor beta chains follows, all from one sample in a study of blood T cells in healthy people across ages. In TCRdb, the 5' RACE reads were re-called with MiXCR into one record per CDR3 protein. This table has roughly 800,000 distinct CDR3 sequences, 35% to 40% appearing once. The sequenced sample was blood. Receptors originate from a man between 18 and 35 years old in good health. Both conserved end residues are part of each CDR3. D genes are given only for firm matches. Size is omitted from some rows. Given values are once, few, many or a class for expanded clones.

>TRBV20-1|14|.|.|TRBJ1-1
CSARVHQVNTEAFF
TGCAGTGCTAGGGTTCACCAGGTGAACACTGAAGCTTTCTTT
>TRBV5-5|16|few|.|TRBJ2-1
CASSPLTGSSYNEQFF
TGTGCCAGCAGCCCTCTAACAGGGAGCTCCTACAATGAGCAGTTCTTC
>TRBV7-3|13|.|.|TRBJ1-5
CATQQGSNQPQHF
TGTGCCACACAACAGGGTAGCAATCAGCCCCAGCATTTT
>TRBV20-1|14|few|.|TRBJ2-7
CSALVRGIYNEQYF
TGCAGTGCTTTGGTGAGGGGCATCTACAATGAGCAGTACTTC
>TRBV24-1|14|.|TRBD1|TRBJ2-3
CATSEYSDRGAQYF
TGTGCCACCAGTGAATATTCAGACAGGGGAGCGCAGTATTTT
>TRBV7-2|11|many|.|TRBJ2-5
CASSSRETQYF
TGTGCCAGCAGTTCACGGGAGACCCAGTACTTC
>TRBV20-1|12|few|TRBD1|TRBJ1-2
CSASVTTGGYTF
TGCAGTGCTAGTGTCACGACAGGGGGCTACACCTTC
>TRBV4-3|16|.|.|TRBJ1-2
CASSQDLGRGGYGYTF
TGCGCCAGCAGCCAAGATCTCGGGAGGGGTGGCTATGGCTACACCTTC
>TRBV20-1|15|few|.|TRBJ1-4
CSAVDGSATNEKLFF
TGCAGTGCTGTGGATGGGTCTGCAACTAATGAAAAACTGTTTTTT
>TRBV13|15|once|.|TRBJ2-3
CASSAEGPTGYTQYF
TGTGCCAGCAGCGCCGAGGGCCCCACTGGGTATACGCAGTATTTT
>TRBV6-5|16|.|TRBD2|TRBJ2-3
CASSYSTRGITDTQYF
TGTGCCAGCAGTTACTCGACGCGGGGGATCACAGATACGCAGTATTTT
>TRBV4-2|13|.|.|TRBJ2-3
CASSQVLHDTQYF
TGTGCCAGCAGCCAGGTACTCCACGATACGCAGTATTTT
>TRBV5-1|14|once|.|TRBJ2-7
CASSSSEGSYEQYF
TGCGCCAGCAGCTCTAGCGAGGGCTCCTACGAGCAGTACTTC
>TRBV12-3/TRBV12-4|12|many|.|TRBJ2-3
CASSLSGNTQYF
TGTGCCAGCAGTTTATCAGGGAATACGCAGTATTTT
>TRBV9|17|.|.|TRBJ2-3
CASSSSPPGKGTDTQYF
TGTGCCAGCAGCTCTAGCCCTCCGGGGAAGGGCACAGATACGCAGTATTTT
>TRBV12-3/TRBV12-4|17|few|TRBD1|TRBJ2-3
CASSLADRALKADTQYF
TGTGCCAGCAGTTTAGCCGACAGGGCCCTGAAGGCAGATACGCAGTATTTT
>TRBV2|15|.|TRBD1|TRBJ1-2
CASSEQAGGAYGYTF
TGTGCCAGCAGTGAACAGGCAGGGGGCGCGTATGGCTACACCTTC
>TRBV9|14|few|.|TRBJ1-5
CASSVGLGASPQHF
TGTGCCAGCAGCGTAGGGCTTGGGGCGTCGCCCCAGCATTTT
>TRBV12-3/TRBV12-4|17|few|TRBD2|TRBJ2-3
CASSQLGIAGETDTQYF
TGTGCCAGCAGTCAGTTAGGCATAGCGGGGGAAACAGATACGCAGTATTTT
>TRBV20-1|14|.|.|TRBJ1-4
CSARGGDRNERLFF
TGCAGTGCTAGAGGGGGAGACAGAAATGAAAGACTGTTTTTT
>TRBV7-2|12|.|.|TRBJ2-5
CASPGAGNEQYF
TGTGCCAGCCCGGGGGCAGGGAATGAGCAGTACTTC
>TRBV20-1|13|many|.|TRBJ2-3
CSATGGSTDTQYF
TGCAGTGCTACCGGGGGTAGCACAGATACGCAGTATTTT
>TRBV10-3|14|few|.|TRBJ2-3
CAISEDLSTDTQYF
TGTGCCATCAGTGAGGATTTATCGACAGATACGCAGTATTTT
>TRBV4-1|15|few|.|TRBJ1-2
CASSQDRVAYYGYTF
TGCGCCAGCAGCCAAGATCGGGTGGCCTACTATGGCTACACCTTC
>TRBV5-1|16|few|TRBD2|TRBJ2-1
CASSALLAGGPGEQFF
TGCGCCAGCAGCGCGTTACTAGCGGGGGGGCCGGGTGAGCAGTTCTTC
>TRBV11-2|16|.|TRBD2|TRBJ2-3
CASSKTGTSHVDTQYF
TGTGCCAGCAGCAAGACCGGGACTAGTCATGTGGATACGCAGTATTTT
>TRBV12-5|13|many|.|TRBJ2-5
CASGRQEEETQYF
TGTGCTAGTGGGAGACAGGAGGAAGAGACCCAGTACTTC
>TRBV20-1|14|.|.|TRBJ2-1
CSALDLGGTETQFF
TGCAGTGCCCTAGATCTAGGGGGAACGGAGACCCAGTTCTTC
>TRBV9|16|.|.|TRBJ2-4
CASSVAPDRAKNIQYF
TGTGCCAGCAGCGTAGCTCCAGACAGGGCCAAAAACATTCAGTACTTC
>TRBV4-1|15|few|TRBD1|TRBJ1-2
CASSLTGEPHYGYTF
TGCGCCAGCAGCCTAACAGGGGAGCCCCACTATGGCTACACCTTC
>TRBV14|13|many|.|TRBJ2-7
CASSRNRENEQYF
TGTGCCAGCAGCCGGAACAGGGAAAACGAGCAGTACTTC
>TRBV12-3/TRBV12-4|12|.|.|TRBJ2-2
CASSLSLGELFF
TGTGCCAGCAGTTTAAGTTTGGGGGAGCTGTTTTTT
>TRBV6-6|14|few|.|TRBJ1-5
CASRHRDTYQPQHF
TGTGCCAGCAGACACCGGGACACCTATCAGCCCCAGCATTTT
>TRBV4-3|17|.|.|TRBJ2-6
CASSQVGLSSGANVLTF
TGCGCCAGCAGCCAAGTAGGACTGAGCTCTGGGGCCAACGTCCTGACTTTC
>TRBV7-2|14|many|.|TRBJ2-3
CASSLTGRTDTQYF
TGCGCCAGCAGCTTGACTGGAAGAACAGATACGCAGTATTTT
>TRBV29-1|16|.|TRBD1|TRBJ2-3
CSVEGIPGQPRDTQYF
TGCAGCGTTGAAGGCATCCCGGGACAGCCAAGGGATACGCAGTATTTT
>TRBV29-1|12|many|.|TRBJ2-7
CSVAANSYEQYF
TGCAGCGTTGCCGCAAACTCCTACGAGCAGTACTTC
>TRBV6-1|15|.|.|TRBJ2-2
CASNEAAPNTGELFF
TGTGCCAGCAATGAAGCAGCCCCCAACACCGGGGAGCTGTTTTTT
>TRBV7-8|14|.|.|TRBJ2-5
CASSQDLWNNEQYF
TGTGCCAGCAGCCAAGATTTGTGGAACAATGAGCAGTACTTC
>TRBV29-1|14|many|TRBD1|TRBJ2-7
CSAQLGQGGYEQYF
TGCAGTGCCCAATTGGGACAGGGGGGATACGAGCAGTACTTC
>TRBV4-1|14|.|.|TRBJ1-2
CASSSREGTAGYTF
TGCGCCAGCAGCTCACGCGAGGGGACGGCTGGCTACACCTTC
>TRBV7-2|11|many|.|TRBJ2-5
CASTVQETQYF
TGTGCCAGCACCGTACAAGAGACCCAGTACTTC
>TRBV20-1|16|.|.|TRBJ2-2
CSATRLALRNTGELFF
TGCAGTGCCACACGATTGGCCCTGAGGAACACCGGGGAGCTGTTTTTT
>TRBV27|13|few|.|TRBJ2-3
CASSSYLTDTQYF
TGTGCCAGCAGTAGTTACCTCACAGATACGCAGTATTTT
>TRBV5-1|16|.|TRBD1|TRBJ1-1
CASSLGGGSMNTEAFF
TGCGCCAGCAGCTTGGGAGGGGGCTCCATGAACACTGAAGCTTTCTTT
>TRBV6-6|13|.|TRBD2|TRBJ2-1
CASSYTSGGEQFF
TGTGCCAGCAGTTACACTAGCGGCGGTGAGCAGTTCTTC
>TRBV10-3|13|many|.|TRBJ1-5
CAISQGGNQPQHF
TGTGCCATCAGTCAGGGAGGCAATCAGCCCCAGCATTTT
>TRBV7-2|15|few|.|TRBJ2-5
CASTPRVSLQETQYF
TGTGCCAGCACGCCCCGGGTCTCTCTACAAGAGACCCAGTACTTC
>TRBV28|16|.|TRBD1|TRBJ1-6
CASSLPKQGNNSPLHF
TGTGCCAGCAGTCTCCCGAAACAGGGGAACAATTCACCCCTCCACTTT
>TRBV7-2|18|.|TRBD2|TRBJ2-1
CASSLVLAVGSRYNEQFF
TGTGCCAGCAGCCTAGTACTAGCGGTAGGATCCCGATACAATGAGCAGTTCTTC
>TRBV2|11|few|.|TRBJ2-1
CASRLDGEQFF
TGTGCCAGCAGACTGGACGGAGAGCAGTTCTTC